These 26 T cell receptor beta chains were sequenced from one sample in a study of regulatory T cells in long-lasting Graves disease. Assembly of TCR beta libraries relied on iRepertoire HTBI primers together with Arm-PCR of CDR3 regions. TCRdb re-derived calls from the multiplex PCR reads in MiXCR, one entry per CDR3 protein. The sample consists of about 420,000 distinct CDR3 sequences, about a sixth of them appearing once. Time point given: newly diagnosed GD, antithyroid drugs for less than 3 months. The authors made the TCR library using RNA they extracted from PBMCs. These data were also filed under a second study, of T cells in Graves' hyperthyroidism and ophthalmopathy.

This sample comprised peripheral blood mononuclear cells (PBMCs), obtained at new diagnosis, from a patient treated with antithyroid drugs. These TCRs come from a woman aged 18-35 years with Graves disease.

The V call is TRBV2, the J call TRBJ2-4, with 10 bases lining up with TRBD1. The J segment lost 6 bases and the V segment lost 6 bases, leaving 2 bases of the junction unmatched. Germline V gene sequence: CDR1 SNHLY, CDR2 FYNNEI. The CDR3 is 13 amino acids. The CDR3 loop reads CASRGTGVNIQYF. CDR3 nucleotides: TGTGCCAGCAGGGGGACAGGGGTAAACATTCAGTACTTC. Filled out from reference TRBV2 and TRBJ2-4, the complete variable domain reads EPEVTQTPSHQVTQMGQEVILRCVPISNHLYFYWYRQILGQKVEFLVSFYNNEISEKSEIFDDQFSVERPDGSNFTLKIRSTKLEDSAMYFCASRGTGVNIQYFGAGTRLSVL.

This clonotype was counted many times. The rearrangement uses TRBV7-2 and TRBJ1-5, with 9 bases fitting TRBD1. Trimming took 8 bases from V and 1 from J; bases not matched to a gene: 21. This CDR3 is built from 20 residues. The germline CDR1 and CDR2 sequences are SGHTA and FQGNSA. The CDR3 loop reads CASGETRGDRGLISNQPQHF. The CDR3 coding sequence is TGTGCCAGCGGGGAGACGAGGGGAGACAGGGGGTTGATCAGCAATCAGCCCCAGCATTTT.

This clonotype showed up just a few times. V usage is TRBV7-2 and J usage is TRBJ2-3; 7 bases map to TRBD2. Looked up from germline, CDR1 is SGHTA and CDR2 is FQGNSA. The CDR3 is 16 residues long. Trimming took 8 bases from V and 0 from J; bases not matched to a gene: 11. The CDR3 sequence is CASYRGGSGSTDTQYF. The CDR3 bases are TGTGCCAGCTACAGAGGTGGTAGCGGGAGCACAGATACGCAGTATTTT.

This clonotype was seen a few times. This chain joins TRBV12-3 or TRBV12-4 and TRBJ2-4; 7 nucleotides agree with TRBD2. Trimming took 7 bases from V and 1 from J; bases not matched to a gene: 10. The CDR3 consists of 16 residues. CDR3 in amino acids: CASTFEAGRAKNIQYF. DNA for the CDR3: TGTGCCAGCACATTCGAAGCGGGAAGGGCCAAAAACATTCAGTACTTC.

This clonotype has a count of ten or more. The genes are TRBV12-3 or TRBV12-4 and TRBJ2-1; 10 nucleotides agree with TRBD2. V lost 3 bases and J lost 5; bases outside the gene matches: 4. This CDR3 contains 15 residues. In nucleotides, the CDR3 is TGTGCCAGCAGTTTTTGGCTAGCGGGGGACAATGAGCAGTTCTTC. It translates to CASSFWLAGDNEQFF.

This clonotype was found many times. The chain uses TRBV18 and TRBJ2-7, with D tentatively TRBD1 (5 bases). Trimming left V 6 bases short and J 1 base short, with 19 bases between. The CDR3 totals 16 residues. Germline V lookup: CDR1 KGHSH, CDR2 LQKENI. CDR3: CASSRSRAGYSYEQYF. DNA of the CDR3: TGTGCCAGCTCCCGTTCTAGGGCAGGGTATTCCTACGAGCAGTACTTC.

In the case of this clonotype: No conserved phenylalanine or tryptophan ends this CDR3, so it is likely a read error. The chain combines TRBV30 with TRBJ1-2, with a weak D call TRBD1 (6 bases). Germline V lookup: CDR1 GTSNPN, CDR2 SVGIG (reference sequence). This CDR3 comprises 13 residues. The V gene lost 5 bases and the J gene lost 6 bases, with 16 bases spanning the gap. In DNA, the CDR3 is TGTGCCTGGGTACAGGGTGCCCAAGATGGCTACACCTCC. Its translation is CAWVQGAQDGYTS.

The chain joins TRBV30 to TRBJ1-2; D not resolved. Germline CDR1 is GTSNPN and CDR2 is SVGIG (reference sequence). Trimming took 0 bases from V and 7 from J, leaving 6 bases between them. The CDR3 is 11 residues long. CDR3: CAWSVDRGYTF. CDR3 DNA sequence: TGTGCCTGGAGTGTTGACCGTGGCTACACCTTC.

This clonotype was recorded a few times. The gene calls are TRBV20-1 and TRBJ1-2; the match to TRBD1 covers 7 bases. CDR1 and CDR2 (germline): DFQATT, SNEGSKA (reference sequence). The CDR3 runs to 12 residues. J was trimmed by 5 bases and V by 0 bases; bases with no gene match: 0. CDR3 in DNA: TGCAGTGCTAGAGAGGGACAGTATGGCTACACCTTC. Protein product: CSAREGQYGYTF.

This clonotype occurred many times. V and J are TRBV12-3 or TRBV12-4 and TRBJ2-1, with TRBD2 matching over 11 bases. The CDR3 extends over 14 amino acids. V was clipped by 6 bases and J by 8 bases; unmatched bases: 6. The CDR3 DNA sequence: TGTGCCAGCAGCCTAGCGGGAGGAGGTGATGAGCAGTTCTTC. Encoded protein: CASSLAGGGDEQFF.

This clonotype was counted at least ten times. This chain joins TRBV12-3 or TRBV12-4 and TRBJ1-1, with a weak D call TRBD1 (5 bases). This CDR3 has 15 residues. V was clipped by 0 bases and J by 2 bases, with 10 bases between them. The CDR3 coding sequence is TGTGCCAGCAGTTTAGCGGGCGGGACTAACACTGAAGCTTTCTTT. Protein sequence: CASSLAGGTNTEAFF.

Many counts were recorded for this clonotype. The chain has TRBV12-5 and TRBJ2-1, with 9 bases that match TRBD1. Unmatched junction bases numbered 4, after V lost 6 bases and J lost 4 bases. Per the germline V gene, CDR1 is LGHNT and CDR2 is FRNRAP. The CDR3 runs to 14 residues. CDR3 nucleotide sequence: TGTGCTAGTGGCTACGGACAGGGGTACAATGAGCAGTTCTTC. Its translation is CASGYGQGYNEQFF.

This clonotype was recorded a few times. The chain recombines TRBV30 with TRBJ1-5, with 8 bases that match TRBD1. The V gene end was trimmed by 5 bases and the J gene end by 3 bases; junction bases not matched to a gene: 9. Germline loops: CDR1 GTSNPN, CDR2 SVGIG (reference sequence). This CDR3 contains 15 residues. CDR3 residues: CAWGSGTGFNQPQHF. The CDR3 DNA reads TGTGCCTGGGGGTCCGGGACAGGTTTCAATCAGCCCCAGCATTTT.

This chain joins TRBV28 and TRBJ2-7; TRBD1 or TRBD2 may be the D gene (6 bases each). This CDR3 comprises 15 residues. V lost 6 bases and J 2 bases, leaving 17 bases between the germline ends. In germline, CDR1 is MDHEN, CDR2 SYDVKM. CDR3 DNA: TGTGCCAGCAGAGTAGGGGGGCAGGAAACCTACGAGCAGTACTTC. Encoded protein: CASRVGGQETYEQYF.

The chain employs TRBV28 and TRBJ2-5; TRBD2 agrees at 9 bases. The CDR3 consists of 14 residues. The trim removed 4 bases at V and 3 bases at J, leaving 3 bases unmatched. Per germline, CDR1 MDHEN and CDR2 SYDVKM. CDR3 coding DNA: TGTGCCAGCAGTTGGACTAGCGAGAAAGAGACCCAGTACTTC. Protein sequence: CASSWTSEKETQYF.

This clonotype showed up just a few times. The DNA of the CDR3 is TGCGCCAGCAGCTCGACCTCTCGGCCCGAGCAGTACTTC. Translation gives CASSSTSRPEQYF. The chain couples TRBV5-1 to TRBJ2-7, with unresolved D. The CDR3 consists of 13 residues. Looked up from germline, CDR1 is SGHRS and CDR2 is YFSETQ. Trimming removed 3 bases at V and 6 bases at J, with 13 bases between.

A single count supports this clonotype. A much bigger clone sits one base away, suggesting this may be a read error. The conserved phenylalanine or tryptophan is not found at the CDR3 terminus, so this likely reflects a read error. The chain employs TRBV28 and TRBJ1-2, with D possibly TRBD1 on 6 matching bases. Deletions cut 8 bases from V and 8 bases from J, with 18 bases between. This CDR3 has 13 amino acids. CDR1 MDHEN and CDR2 SYDVKM come from the germline V gene. In DNA, the CDR3 is TGTGCCAGCGGCGAGGGGGTCGGAGGCGGCTACACCTCC. Protein: CASGEGVGGGYTS.

This clonotype has a count of ten or more. The chain uses TRBV20-1 and TRBJ2-2; 10 bases align to TRBD2. Germline lookup yields CDR1 DFQATT and CDR2 SNEGSKA (reference sequence). V lost 4 bases and J lost 3; bases outside the gene matches: 5. CDR3 length: 15 residues. This chain's CDR3 is CSAKSLAGDTGELFF. The CDR3 DNA follows: TGCAGTGCTAAATCGCTAGCGGGAGACACCGGGGAGCTGTTTTTT.

The J gene is TRBJ2-7, the V gene TRBV4-1, with TRBD1 identical over 7 bases. The CDR3 has 15 amino acids. Trimming took 1 base from V and 0 from J; bases not matched to a gene: 3. Germline V gene data show CDR1 as MGHRA and CDR2 as YSYEKL. The CDR3: CASSQGQGFSYEQYF. The DNA for the CDR3 is TGCGCCAGCAGCCAAGGACAGGGATTCTCCTACGAGCAGTACTTC.

The chain couples TRBV12-3 or TRBV12-4 to TRBJ2-5; 16 bases fit TRBD2. Unmatched junction bases numbered 7, after V lost 4 bases and J lost 5 bases. CDR3 size: 17 residues. The DNA of the CDR3 is TGTGCCAGCAGTTGGGGACTAGCGGGAGGGGTGGAGGAGACCCAGTACTTC. This gives the protein CASSWGLAGGVEETQYF.

As for this clonotype: This could be a read error, since a much larger clone is one nucleotide away. The chain combines TRBV20-1 with TRBJ2-7, with D perhaps being TRBD1 or TRBD2 (6 bases each). Trimming took 3 bases from V and 1 from J, leaving 19 bases between them. Germline CDR1 DFQATT, CDR2 SNEGSKA (reference sequence). The CDR3 has 16 amino acids. The CDR3 DNA follows: TGCAGTGCTAGTAGTCTAGGAGGGACATCATCCTACGAGCAGTACTTC. As protein: CSASSLGGTSSYEQYF.

This clonotype was found many times. The genes are TRBV20-1 and TRBJ2-7; D ambiguous. V lost 3 bases, J lost 2 bases, and 14 bases lay in between. The germline V gene encodes CDR1 DFQATT and CDR2 SNEGSKA (reference sequence). This CDR3 is 14 amino acids long. CDR3 loop: CSARLFYGAYEQYF. In DNA form, the CDR3 reads TGCAGTGCTAGGTTATTTTATGGGGCCTACGAGCAGTACTTC.

The chain is built from TRBV5-1 and TRBJ2-1; D gene uncertain. The germline V gene has CDR1 SGHRS and CDR2 YFSETQ. Trimming took 0 bases from V and 1 from J, leaving 11 bases between them. This CDR3 spans 16 amino acids. CDR3 region: CASSLAGKVSYNEQFF. The CDR3 nucleotides are TGCGCCAGCAGCTTGGCCGGTAAGGTTTCCTACAATGAGCAGTTCTTC.

This CDR3 reads CSAGRAGQGAVGNQPQHF. The CDR3 DNA is TGCAGTGCGGGAAGGGCGGGACAGGGGGCAGTCGGCAATCAGCCCCAGCATTTT. The genes are TRBV20-1 and TRBJ1-5; 12 nucleotides line up with TRBD1. Germline trimming cut 6 bases from V and 2 bases from J; bases unmatched to any gene: 14. CDR1 DFQATT and CDR2 SNEGSKA come from the germline V gene (reference sequence). The CDR3 runs 18 residues.

The table lists this clonotype with a few counts. The CDR3 loop is CASGSGQGGGYTF. The CDR3 DNA reads as TGTGCCAGCGGGTCGGGACAGGGGGGTGGCTACACCTTC. V and J are TRBV27 and TRBJ1-2; 11 positions match TRBD1. Germline V gives CDR1 MNHEY, CDR2 SMNVEV (reference sequence). The CDR3 consists of 13 residues. With 8 bases clipped from V and 7 bases from J, the junction kept 6 bases outside the gene matches.

This chain links TRBV7-8 with TRBJ2-7; no reliable D call. The CDR3 is 14 residues long. Trimming shortened V by 5 bases and J by 0 bases, and 11 bases separated the two germline ends. CDR1 and CDR2 from the germline V gene are SGHVS and FQNEAQ. CDR3 sequence: CASSLRRNSYEQYF. The CDR3 DNA is TGTGCCAGCAGCCTAAGGCGGAACTCCTACGAGCAGTACTTC. Filled out from reference TRBV7-8 and TRBJ2-7, the complete variable domain reads GAGVSQSPRYKVAKRGQDVALRCDPISGHVSLFWYQQALGQGPEFLTYFQNEAQLDKSGLPSDRFFAERPEGSVSTLKIQRTQQEDSAVYLCASSLRRNSYEQYFGPGTRLTVT.